These T cell receptor beta chains were read from a single sample in a study of radiotherapy plus CTLA-4 blockade in lung cancer. Produced via immunoSEQ multiplex PCR; TCRdb's table is partial and in-frame only. The repertoire holds 78,000 or so clones, with more than 85% as singletons. Sequencing was performed on peripheral blood, taken from a patient treated with radiotherapy plus ipilimumab. Receptors were obtained from a human donor with non-small cell lung cancer who had stable disease on radiotherapy plus ipilimumab. Both conserved end residues are part of each CDR3. D genes are given only for firm matches. Expanded clones get a size class; other rows say once, few or many, or leave the size out.

cdr3_nt: TGTGCCAGCAGTCCCAGCGTTGGGGGGTTGGTTAATCAGCCCCAGCATTTT; cdr3_aa: CASSPSVGGLVNQPQHF; clone_size: .; j_call: TRBJ1-5; v_call: TRBV25-1; d_call: .
cdr3_nt: TGCGCCAGCAGCTACGGGACAGGGGCAGGGGAGACCCAGTACTTC; cdr3_aa: CASSYGTGAGETQYF; clone_size: .; j_call: TRBJ2-5; v_call: TRBV5-1; d_call: TRBD1
cdr3_nt: TGTGCCAGCATCGGGTACAATGAGCAGTTCTTC; cdr3_aa: CASIGYNEQFF; clone_size: .; j_call: TRBJ2-1; v_call: TRBV27; d_call: .
cdr3_nt: TGTGCCAGCAGCTTATACGCCACCGACAATGAGCAGTTCTTC; cdr3_aa: CASSLYATDNEQFF; clone_size: .; j_call: TRBJ2-1; v_call: TRBV7-3; d_call: .
cdr3_nt: TGTGCCAGCAGGCCCAAGATAACAGTAATGTCGGAGACTAATGAAAAACTGTTTTTT; cdr3_aa: CASRPKITVMSETNEKLFF; clone_size: .; j_call: TRBJ1-4; v_call: TRBV7-3; d_call: .
cdr3_nt: TGTGCCAGCAGTACAGGACAGGGGGCAGAAGCTTTCTTT; cdr3_aa: CASSTGQGAEAFF; clone_size: few; j_call: TRBJ1-1; v_call: TRBV2; d_call: TRBD1
cdr3_nt: TGTGCCAGCAGTCAAGAGGAAGATCAGCCCCAGCATTTT; cdr3_aa: CASSQEEDQPQHF; clone_size: few; j_call: TRBJ1-5; v_call: TRBV7-2; d_call: .
cdr3_nt: TGTGCCAGCCGTCCCAGGGCCGGGGGGAATTCACCCCTCCACTTT; cdr3_aa: CASRPRAGGNSPLHF; clone_size: .; j_call: TRBJ1-6; v_call: TRBV7-9; d_call: .
cdr3_nt: TGCGCCAGCAGCTTCGGGATGCGGGAGGGCCGAGAGACCCAGTACTTC; cdr3_aa: CASSFGMREGRETQYF; clone_size: .; j_call: TRBJ2-5; v_call: TRBV5-1; d_call: TRBD2
cdr3_nt: TGTGCCAGCTCACGAGACAACGGCTACACCTTC; cdr3_aa: CASSRDNGYTF; clone_size: .; j_call: TRBJ1-2; v_call: TRBV18; d_call: .
cdr3_nt: TGTGCCTGGAGCCCCGGGGGGGATACGCAGTATTTT; cdr3_aa: CAWSPGGDTQYF; clone_size: .; j_call: TRBJ2-3; v_call: TRBV30; d_call: TRBD2
cdr3_nt: TGTGCCAGCTCACCTGAGAATGCGAGCAATCAGCCCCAGCATTTT; cdr3_aa: CASSPENASNQPQHF; clone_size: few; j_call: TRBJ1-5; v_call: TRBV18; d_call: .
cdr3_nt: TGTGCCAGCAGGGGGAGCTCTGGAAACACCATATATTTT; cdr3_aa: CASRGSSGNTIYF; clone_size: .; j_call: TRBJ1-3; v_call: TRBV6-1; d_call: .
cdr3_nt: TGCGCCAGCGCCGCAGGTAGCGGGGGTCTCCAGGGGACCCAGTACTTC; cdr3_aa: CASAAGSGGLQGTQYF; clone_size: .; j_call: TRBJ2-5; v_call: TRBV5-1; d_call: TRBD2
cdr3_nt: TGTGCCAGCACGAGGGAGGCGGGCTCTGGAAACACCATATATTTT; cdr3_aa: CASTREAGSGNTIYF; clone_size: .; j_call: TRBJ1-3; v_call: TRBV28; d_call: .
cdr3_nt: TGCGCCAGCAGCTTGACGACTAGCGCTAGCACAGATACGCAGTATTTT; cdr3_aa: CASSLTTSASTDTQYF; clone_size: once; j_call: TRBJ2-3; v_call: TRBV5-1; d_call: TRBD2
cdr3_nt: TGTGCCAGCAGCCCACGCTACGACGAGCAGTACTTC; cdr3_aa: CASSPRYDEQYF; clone_size: .; j_call: TRBJ2-7; v_call: TRBV6-5; d_call: .
cdr3_nt: TGTGCCAGCTCCGGGACCCCCTTCGAAGGCGAGCAGTACTTC; cdr3_aa: CASSGTPFEGEQYF; clone_size: .; j_call: TRBJ2-7; v_call: TRBV9; d_call: .